Presented here are 26 T cell receptor beta chains from one specimen sequenced in a study of OX40 agonist ivuxolimab in advanced cancers. The assay was immunoSEQ multiplex PCR, and TCRdb's table has in-frame clones only and misses some. This sample has around 79,000 clones, with more than 85% found just once. The sample consisted of CD4+ or CD8+ T cells sorted from blood, taken in a trial of the OX40 agonist ivuxolimab. These receptors were taken from an adult with an advanced solid tumor such as melanoma, head and neck, liver or kidney cancer.

V is TRBV7-8 and J is TRBJ2-2; no definite D call. Trimming stripped 5 bases from V and 8 bases from J, with 9 bases between. The CDR3 runs to 12 residues. Germline CDR1 SGHVS, CDR2 FQNEAQ. CDR3 sequence: CASSPVGGELFF. The CDR3 DNA is TGTGCCAGCAGCCCCGTGGGGGGGGAGCTGTTTTTT.

Only a few counts were recorded for this clone. The chain has TRBV6-5 and TRBJ1-2; a possible D gene is TRBD1 (5 bases). Trimming removed 6 bases at V and 6 bases at J, with 14 bases between. This CDR3 comprises 13 residues. The germline CDR1 and CDR2 sequences are MNHEY and SVGAGI. Written as DNA, the CDR3 is TGTGCCAGCAGCCTAGGGAGGGGAGATGGCTACACCTTC. Translated, it gives CASSLGRGDGYTF.

The chain carries TRBV14 and TRBJ1-6; D gene ambiguous. Per the germline V gene, CDR1 is SGHDN and CDR2 is FVKESK. The CDR3 consists of 15 residues. V was pared by 0 bases and J by 7 bases, with 10 bases between. CDR3 bases: TGTGCCAGCAGCCAAGATCCAACAGCCAATTCACCCCTCCACTTT. Translated: CASSQDPTANSPLHF.

The chain combines TRBV27 with TRBJ2-3; 9 positions match TRBD1. CDR3 length equals 16 residues. V lost 3 bases and J lost 5; bases outside the gene matches: 9. The V gene's germline CDR1 is MNHEY and CDR2 SMNVEV (reference sequence). CDR3 residues: CASSFGRDRVEDTQYF. CDR3 coding DNA: TGTGCCAGCAGTTTTGGCCGGGACAGGGTAGAAGATACGCAGTATTTT.

The chain uses TRBV7-2 and TRBJ2-7; 7 bases align to TRBD2. Germline lookup yields CDR1 SGHTA and CDR2 FQGNSA. The V and J ends lost 5 bases and 2 bases, in that order; junction bases with no gene match: 9. The CDR3 contains 15 residues. This CDR3 is CASSLYRGEAYEQYF. The CDR3, as DNA: TGTGCCAGCAGCCTCTACCGGGGGGAAGCCTACGAGCAGTACTTC.

The sample holds a few counts of this clone. The chain recombines TRBV27 with TRBJ1-6, with no clear D. Germline loops: CDR1 MNHEY, CDR2 SMNVEV (reference sequence). There are 13 residues in the CDR3. With 5 bases removed from V and 7 bases from J, the gap between germline ends came to 9 bases. This CDR3 reads CASSNPGNSPLHF. The CDR3 coding sequence is TGTGCCAGCAGTAACCCGGGCAATTCACCCCTCCACTTT.

V gene TRBV5-1 combines with J gene TRBJ1-1; D call uncertain. This CDR3 spans 17 amino acids. The germline V gene encodes CDR1 SGHRS and CDR2 YFSETQ. V was cut by 2 bases and J by 2 bases, with 19 bases left in between. In DNA, the CDR3 is TGCGCCAGCAGCTTCGGAGGTGAATCGATGAGCAACACTGAAGCTTTCTTT. Amino acids: CASSFGGESMSNTEAFF.

J is TRBJ2-7 and V is TRBV7-9, with 8 bases matching TRBD1. The germline gives CDR1 SEHNR, CDR2 FQNEAQ (reference sequence). With V trimmed by 4 bases and J by 9 bases, 8 bases remained unmatched. The CDR3 has 13 amino acids. The CDR3 DNA sequence: TGTGCCAGCAGCTCCCCCCTGGACAGGGCGCAGTACTTC. Its protein product is CASSSPLDRAQYF.

This chain connects TRBV5-1 to TRBJ1-2; 9 positions match TRBD1. The CDR3 extends over 14 amino acids. V was clipped by 4 bases and J by 5 bases; unmatched bases: 6. Per germline, CDR1 SGHRS and CDR2 YFSETQ. The DNA for the CDR3 is TGCGCCAGCAGCCATGGACAGGGGCAATATGGCTACACCTTC. This translates into CASSHGQGQYGYTF. Based on the CDR3 plus reference TRBV5-1 and TRBJ1-2, the full variable domain is KAGVTQTPRYLIKTRGQQVTLSCSPISGHRSVSWYQQTPGQGLQFLFEYFSETQRNKGNFPGRFSGRQFSNSRSEMNVSTLELGDSALYLCASSHGQGQYGYTFGSGTRLTVV.

V usage is TRBV11-2 and J usage is TRBJ1-6; D remains unclear. V shed 3 bases and J shed 0 bases, with 6 bases lying between them. The CDR3 totals 15 residues. CDR1 and CDR2 from the germline V gene are SGHAT and FQNNGV. The CDR3, as DNA: TGTGCCAGCAGCTTGGAGAGCTCCTATAATTCACCCCTCCACTTT. It yields the protein CASSLESSYNSPLHF.

The chain uses TRBV14 and TRBJ2-7; D possibly corresponds to TRBD1 (6 bases). Germline V gene data show CDR1 as SGHDN and CDR2 as FVKESK. The CDR3 spans 16 residues. Trimming removed 3 bases from V and 2 bases from J, with 17 bases in between. DNA of the CDR3: TGTGCCAGCAGCCACGAGAGACAGGTCGGCACCTACGAGCAGTACTTC. This translates into CASSHERQVGTYEQYF.

V gene TRBV7-3 combines with J gene TRBJ2-5; TRBD2 matches at 7 bases. CDR3 size: 14 residues. Unmatched junction bases numbered 8, after V lost 5 bases and J lost 5 bases. Looked up from germline, CDR1 is SGHTA and CDR2 is FQGTGA. The CDR3 DNA follows: TGTGCCAGCAGCCCTACGGGGGGAGTGGAGACCCAGTACTTC. Protein: CASSPTGGVETQYF.

J is TRBJ2-7 and V is TRBV6-5; 9 positions match TRBD1. Trimming at V came to 6 bases and at J to 1 base, leaving 4 bases not matched to a gene. Per the germline V gene, CDR1 is MNHEY and CDR2 is SVGAGI. This CDR3 has 14 residues. The CDR3 bases are TGTGCCAGCAGCGCCGGGACAGGGTCCTACGAGCAGTACTTC. Amino acid sequence: CASSAGTGSYEQYF.

The rearrangement uses TRBV4-1 and TRBJ2-1, with TRBD1 matching 8 bases. The germline V gene encodes CDR1 MGHRA and CDR2 YSYEKL. V dropped 3 bases and J dropped 4; count of bases not matched to a gene: 14. The CDR3 extends over 18 amino acids. The CDR3 DNA reads TGCGCCAGCAGCCAGGTACCTTCCGGGACAGGTTTTTACAATGAGCAGTTCTTC. This codes for CASSQVPSGTGFYNEQFF.

The rearrangement links TRBV11-2 to TRBJ1-1, with 8 positions matching TRBD1. Per germline, CDR1 SGHAT and CDR2 FQNNGV. The V and J ends lost 2 bases and 1 base, in that order; junction bases with no gene match: 3. This CDR3 comprises 15 residues. CDR3 in amino acids: CASSLYRGTNTEAFF. In DNA form, the CDR3 reads TGTGCCAGCAGCTTATACAGGGGGACGAACACTGAAGCTTTCTTT.

The chain has TRBV2 and TRBJ2-3; tentatively, D is TRBD1 (5 bases). CDR3 length: 15 amino acids. The V end was cut by 9 bases, the J end by 4 bases, with 20 bases between. Germline CDR1 reads SNHLY; CDR2 reads FYNNEI. CDR3 DNA: TGTGCCAGAGGGGTTTGGGGTGATTGGGCAGATACGCAGTATTTT. As protein: CARGVWGDWADTQYF.

This chain joins TRBV9 and TRBJ2-7; 7 bases are shared with TRBD2. CDR1 is SGDLS, CDR2 YYNGEE, per germline. The V segment lost 4 bases and the J segment 4 bases; nucleotides outside the gene matches: 23. This CDR3 has 19 residues. CDR3 region: CASSSTASDTGGSPYEQYF. The DNA for the CDR3 is TGTGCCAGCAGCTCCACCGCTAGCGATACCGGGGGGTCCCCGTACGAGCAGTACTTC.

The chain employs TRBV5-5 and TRBJ2-7; 8 nucleotides match TRBD1. CDR3 length: 14 residues. The germline V gene encodes CDR1 SGHKS and CDR2 YYEKEE (reference sequence). Trimming at V came to 4 bases and at J to 2 bases, leaving 5 bases not matched to a gene. CDR3 coding DNA: TGTGCCAGCAGCGCCGGACAGGGACCCTACGAGCAGTACTTC. Encoded protein: CASSAGQGPYEQYF.

CDR3 amino acids: CASGGYEQYF. The DNA for the CDR3 is TGTGCCAGCGGGGGATACGAGCAGTACTTC. The rearrangement uses TRBV11-2 and TRBJ2-7; D is possibly TRBD1 or TRBD2 (5 bases each). The germline CDR1 and CDR2 sequences are SGHAT and FQNNGV. This CDR3 has 10 residues. Trimming stripped 8 bases from V and 4 bases from J, with 6 bases between. The whole variable domain, remainder taken from reference TRBV11-2 and TRBJ2-7, is EAGVAQSPRYKIIEKRQSVAFWCNPISGHATLYWYQQILGQGPKLLIQFQNNGVVDDSQLPKDRFSAERLKGVDSTLKIQPAKLEDSAVYLCASGGYEQYFGPGTRLTVT.

The V gene is TRBV6-5, the J gene TRBJ2-1; 9 bases align to TRBD1. Germline V gene sequence: CDR1 MNHEY, CDR2 SVGAGI. The CDR3 is 15 residues long. Germline trimming cut 5 bases from V and 7 bases from J; bases unmatched to any gene: 9. The CDR3 sequence is CASSLQGAVWNEQFF. The CDR3 DNA is TGTGCCAGCAGTCTACAGGGGGCGGTGTGGAATGAGCAGTTCTTC.

The V gene is TRBV5-6, the J gene TRBJ1-5, with 7 positions matching TRBD1. Unmatched junction bases numbered 6, after V lost 4 bases and J lost 2 bases. There are 15 residues in the CDR3. The germline CDR1 and CDR2 sequences are SGHDT and YYEEEE. CDR3 amino acids: CASSERQGGNQPQHF. Written as DNA, the CDR3 is TGTGCCAGCAGCGAAAGACAGGGTGGCAATCAGCCCCAGCATTTT.

The rearrangement uses TRBV6-4 and TRBJ2-7; 9 positions agree with TRBD1. The CDR3 contains 16 residues. Germline V CDR1 and CDR2: MRHNA, SNTAGT. J was trimmed by 4 bases and V by 0 bases; bases with no gene match: 7. The CDR3 loop reads CASSDSAGTGMYEQYF. The CDR3 region has the DNA TGTGCCAGCAGTGACTCGGCCGGGACAGGGATGTACGAGCAGTACTTC.

This clone turned up a few times. This chain connects TRBV5-6 to TRBJ1-5; the match to TRBD1 covers 8 bases. CDR1 and CDR2 from the germline V gene are SGHDT and YYEEEE. This CDR3 spans 15 amino acids. J was trimmed by 7 bases and V by 7 bases; bases with no gene match: 13. CDR3 coding DNA: TGTGCCAGCTTAAGTTACGGACAGGGAAACCAGCCCCAGCATTTT. This sequence encodes CASLSYGQGNQPQHF. Filled out from reference TRBV5-6 and TRBJ1-5, the complete variable domain reads DAGVTQSPTHLIKTRGQQVTLRCSPKSGHDTVSWYQQALGQGPQFIFQYYEEEERQRGNFPDRFSGHQFPNYSSELNVNALLLGDSALYLCASLSYGQGNQPQHFGDGTRLSIL.

The chain combines TRBV27 with TRBJ2-1; D is tentatively TRBD1 or TRBD2 (6 bases each). This CDR3 spans 16 amino acids. CDR1 MNHEY and CDR2 SMNVEV come from the germline V gene (reference sequence). Trimming pared 2 bases from V and 7 bases from J, leaving 18 bases between. DNA of the CDR3: TGTGCCAGCAGTTTACTCGGGGGCGAAATAGGTAATGAGCAGTTCTTC. Its protein is CASSLLGGEIGNEQFF.

V is TRBV5-6 and J is TRBJ1-2; D is ambiguous. Between the trimmed V and J ends, which lost 2 bases and 1 base, there was a span of 9 bases. Per the germline V gene, CDR1 is SGHDT and CDR2 is YYEEEE. This CDR3 contains 14 residues. CDR3 sequence: CASSFGEDNYGYTF. CDR3 in DNA: TGTGCCAGCAGCTTCGGCGAAGATAACTATGGCTACACCTTC.

The rearrangement uses TRBV4-3 and TRBJ2-7; unclear D gene. V dropped 4 bases and J dropped 3 bases, with 10 bases sitting between them. The CDR3 contains 13 residues. Germline CDR1 and CDR2: LGHNA and YSLEER. In DNA form, the CDR3 reads TGCGCCAGCAGCCCCGGCCCCGGCTACGAGCAGTACTTC. Translating gives CASSPGPGYEQYF.